This is a list of T cell receptor beta chains from one sample in a study of T cell responses to AZD1222 COVID-19 vaccine. TCRdb's table, derived via immunoSEQ multiplex PCR, lists solely in-frame clones and lacks some. The profile covers roughly 150,000 clones, with 90% to 95% appearing a single time and roughly 1.6% taken by the ten largest. This specimen consisted of peripheral blood, obtained 28 days after the second AZD1222 dose. The receptors stem from an adult who received the AZD1222 COVID-19 vaccine. The CDR3 runs from the conserved cysteine through the conserved F or W. D genes are given only for firm matches. Some rows have no size entry. The others give once, few or many, or a class for an expanded clone.

CDR3 protein: CASSEVGGQPQHF; CDR3 DNA: TGTGCCAGCAGTGAAGTGGGGGGCCAGCCCCAGCATTTT; clone size: once; D gene: -; V gene: TRBV2; J gene: TRBJ1-5
CDR3 protein: CASSLGQGTAEAFF; CDR3 DNA: TGTGCCAGCAGCCTCGGACAGGGAACGGCTGAAGCTTTCTTT; clone size: -; D gene: TRBD1; V gene: TRBV7-9; J gene: TRBJ1-1
CDR3 protein: CASSQELSDFQFF; CDR3 DNA: TGTGCCAGCAGCCAAGAACTGAGTGACTTCCAGTTCTTC; clone size: -; D gene: -; V gene: TRBV4-2; J gene: TRBJ2-1
CDR3 protein: CASLLERGYYNEQFF; CDR3 DNA: TGTGCCAGCTTACTCGAGAGGGGATACTACAATGAGCAGTTCTTC; clone size: -; D gene: -; V gene: TRBV28; J gene: TRBJ2-1
CDR3 protein: CASSPGTGYEQYF; CDR3 DNA: TGTGCCAGCTCACCTGGGACAGGGTACGAGCAGTACTTC; clone size: -; D gene: TRBD1; V gene: TRBV18; J gene: TRBJ2-7
CDR3 protein: CASRPLAGPNEQYF; CDR3 DNA: TGTGCCAGTAGGCCCCTGGCGGGTCCTAACGAGCAGTACTTC; clone size: -; D gene: -; V gene: TRBV19; J gene: TRBJ2-7
CDR3 protein: CASSLRTSGRVYEQYF; CDR3 DNA: TGTGCCAGCAGTTTACGTACTAGCGGGAGAGTCTACGAGCAGTACTTC; clone size: -; D gene: TRBD2; V gene: TRBV27; J gene: TRBJ2-7
CDR3 protein: CASSPRGGATGELFF; CDR3 DNA: TGTGCCAGCAGCCCCCGGGGGGGCGCCACCGGGGAGCTGTTTTTT; clone size: -; D gene: TRBD2; V gene: TRBV25-1; J gene: TRBJ2-2
CDR3 protein: CASRNGGGDSLETQYF; CDR3 DNA: TGTGCCAGCAGAAATGGGGGCGGGGACTCTCTGGAGACCCAGTACTTC; clone size: -; D gene: -; V gene: TRBV2; J gene: TRBJ2-5
CDR3 protein: CASSMWDRSSVGYTF; CDR3 DNA: TGTGCCAGTAGTATGTGGGACAGATCATCCGTGGGCTACACCTTC; clone size: -; D gene: TRBD1; V gene: TRBV19; J gene: TRBJ1-2
CDR3 protein: CASSPGTPHNSPLHF; CDR3 DNA: TGTGCCAGCAGCCCCGGGACGCCACATAATTCACCCCTCCACTTT; clone size: -; D gene: -; V gene: TRBV7-6; J gene: TRBJ1-6
CDR3 protein: CASSFVTSPLHF; CDR3 DNA: TGTGCCAGCAGCTTTGTCACGTCACCCCTCCACTTT; clone size: -; D gene: -; V gene: TRBV7-2; J gene: TRBJ1-6
CDR3 protein: CASRDGRLSGYTF; CDR3 DNA: TGTGCCAGTAGGGATGGGAGGCTCTCTGGCTACACCTTC; clone size: once; D gene: -; V gene: TRBV19; J gene: TRBJ1-2
CDR3 protein: CSVPTPSYEQYF; CDR3 DNA: TGCAGCGTTCCGACACCCTCCTACGAGCAGTACTTC; clone size: -; D gene: -; V gene: TRBV29-1; J gene: TRBJ2-7
CDR3 protein: CASSLLASGTAVLETQYF; CDR3 DNA: TGTGCCAGCAGTTTACTGGCTAGCGGGACGGCCGTTCTGGAGACCCAGTACTTC; clone size: -; D gene: TRBD2; V gene: TRBV27; J gene: TRBJ2-5
CDR3 protein: CAGMTGGGYSNQPQHF; CDR3 DNA: TGTGCCGGTATGACAGGGGGCGGGTATAGCAATCAGCCCCAGCATTTT; clone size: -; D gene: TRBD1; V gene: TRBV4-2; J gene: TRBJ1-5
CDR3 protein: CASSLVGGNTEAFF; CDR3 DNA: TGTGCCAGCAGCTTGGTGGGAGGGAACACTGAAGCTTTCTTT; clone size: -; D gene: -; V gene: TRBV5-6; J gene: TRBJ1-1
CDR3 protein: CASSEAHPYGYTF; CDR3 DNA: TGTGCCAGCAGTGAAGCCCATCCTTATGGCTACACCTTC; clone size: -; D gene: -; V gene: TRBV2; J gene: TRBJ1-2
CDR3 protein: CASTTGAGYGYTF; CDR3 DNA: TGTGCCAGCACCACAGGGGCGGGCTATGGCTACACCTTC; clone size: -; D gene: TRBD1; V gene: TRBV28; J gene: TRBJ1-2
CDR3 protein: CASSYDGTDDYGYTF; CDR3 DNA: TGTGCCAGCAGTTACGACGGGACAGACGACTATGGCTACACCTTC; clone size: -; D gene: TRBD1; V gene: TRBV6-5; J gene: TRBJ1-2
CDR3 protein: CASSDRDYQPQHF; CDR3 DNA: TGTGCCAGTAGTGACAGGGATTATCAGCCCCAGCATTTT; clone size: -; D gene: TRBD1; V gene: TRBV19; J gene: TRBJ1-5
CDR3 protein: CASSLHLGGIDEQFF; CDR3 DNA: TGTGCCAGCAGCCTTCACCTGGGGGGCATCGATGAGCAGTTCTTC; clone size: -; D gene: -; V gene: TRBV3-1/TRBV3-2; J gene: TRBJ2-1
CDR3 protein: CAISESGGLNNSPLHF; CDR3 DNA: TGTGCCATCAGTGAGTCGGGGGGGCTCAATAATTCACCCCTCCACTTT; clone size: -; D gene: -; V gene: TRBV10-3; J gene: TRBJ1-6
CDR3 protein: CASTITRGNSPLHF; CDR3 DNA: TGTGCCAGCACGATAACGAGGGGTAATTCACCCCTCCACTTT; clone size: -; D gene: -; V gene: TRBV2; J gene: TRBJ1-6
CDR3 protein: CARKKGPGNTIYF; CDR3 DNA: TGCGCCAGAAAGAAAGGGCCTGGAAACACCATATATTTT; clone size: -; D gene: -; V gene: TRBV10-1; J gene: TRBJ1-3
CDR3 protein: CASSPTGTIGPQHF; CDR3 DNA: TGTGCCAGTAGCCCGACAGGGACTATCGGACCCCAGCATTTT; clone size: once; D gene: TRBD1; V gene: TRBV19; J gene: TRBJ1-5
CDR3 protein: CASSLDSGRGREQYF; CDR3 DNA: TGTGCCAGCAGTTTAGACAGCGGCAGGGGGCGCGAGCAGTACTTC; clone size: -; D gene: TRBD1; V gene: TRBV28; J gene: TRBJ2-7
CDR3 protein: CASRPGHLYEQYF; CDR3 DNA: TGTGCCAGCAGACCTGGACACCTCTACGAGCAGTACTTC; clone size: once; D gene: -; V gene: TRBV11-2; J gene: TRBJ2-7
CDR3 protein: CATSRVKSYEQYF; CDR3 DNA: TGTGCCACCAGCAGAGTCAAAAGTTACGAGCAGTACTTC; clone size: -; D gene: -; V gene: TRBV15; J gene: TRBJ2-7
CDR3 protein: CASSVGLSGDTQYF; CDR3 DNA: TGTGCCAGCAGCGTAGGGCTATCGGGAGATACGCAGTATTTT; clone size: once; D gene: -; V gene: TRBV9; J gene: TRBJ2-3
CDR3 protein: CAWSVLDRGRSNEKLFF; CDR3 DNA: TGTGCCTGGAGTGTACTGGACAGGGGTCGTTCTAATGAAAAACTGTTTTTT; clone size: -; D gene: TRBD1; V gene: TRBV30; J gene: TRBJ1-4
CDR3 protein: CASSIWGAANTEAFF; CDR3 DNA: TGTGCCAGTAGTATTTGGGGCGCCGCGAACACTGAAGCTTTCTTT; clone size: -; D gene: -; V gene: TRBV19; J gene: TRBJ1-1
CDR3 protein: CASSLGGFYGYTF; CDR3 DNA: TGTGCCAGCAGCTTAGGGGGGTTCTATGGCTACACCTTC; clone size: -; D gene: -; V gene: TRBV7-9; J gene: TRBJ1-2
CDR3 protein: CASSPPSELAGLYEQYF; CDR3 DNA: TGTGCCAGCTCACCACCGAGTGAACTAGCAGGTCTTTACGAGCAGTACTTC; clone size: once; D gene: -; V gene: TRBV18; J gene: TRBJ2-7
CDR3 protein: CASSSPPSTVEAFF; CDR3 DNA: TGTGCCAGCAGCTCCCCCCCCTCGACAGTAGAAGCTTTCTTT; clone size: -; D gene: -; V gene: TRBV13; J gene: TRBJ1-1
CDR3 protein: CASRGTSGVYEQYF; CDR3 DNA: TGTGCCAGCAGGGGGACTAGCGGCGTCTACGAGCAGTACTTC; clone size: -; D gene: TRBD2; V gene: TRBV6-4; J gene: TRBJ2-7
CDR3 protein: CASSEDSWGYEQYF; CDR3 DNA: TGTGCCAGCAGTGAGGACAGTTGGGGTTACGAGCAGTACTTC; clone size: -; D gene: -; V gene: TRBV6-1; J gene: TRBJ2-7
CDR3 protein: CASSPSGGVGKNIQYF; CDR3 DNA: TGTGCCAGCTCACCATCTGGGGGGGTCGGCAAAAACATTCAGTACTTC; clone size: -; D gene: TRBD2; V gene: TRBV18; J gene: TRBJ2-4
CDR3 protein: CASSQGITDASYEQYF; CDR3 DNA: TGCGCCAGCAGCCAAGGTATCACGGACGCATCGTACGAGCAGTACTTC; clone size: -; D gene: -; V gene: TRBV4-1; J gene: TRBJ2-7
CDR3 protein: CASSLGSGTEAFF; CDR3 DNA: TGTGCCAGTAGTTTGGGGAGCGGCACTGAAGCTTTCTTT; clone size: -; D gene: -; V gene: TRBV19; J gene: TRBJ1-1
CDR3 protein: CASSRHPTNEKLFF; CDR3 DNA: TGTGCCAGCTCACGCCACCCCACCAATGAAAAACTGTTTTTT; clone size: -; D gene: -; V gene: TRBV18; J gene: TRBJ1-4
CDR3 protein: CASREGSNEKLFF; CDR3 DNA: TGTGCCAGCAGGGAAGGTTCCAATGAAAAACTGTTTTTT; clone size: -; D gene: -; V gene: TRBV5-6; J gene: TRBJ1-4
CDR3 protein: CASSPTPGQNYGYTF; CDR3 DNA: TGTGCCAGCAGTCCTACACCGGGGCAGAACTATGGCTACACCTTC; clone size: once; D gene: -; V gene: TRBV6-5; J gene: TRBJ1-2